There are a few counts of the clone carrying this TCR beta chain. Its antigen remains unknown. Per the germline V gene, CDR1 is SGHNT and CDR2 is YYREEE (reference sequence). This CDR3 is 19 amino acids long. V lost 4 bases to trimming and J lost 2 bases; unmatched junction nucleotides: 17. The sample originates from a study of molecular identifiers for immune sequencing clone quantification. Study observations and caveats: Barcode sharing among identical TCR molecules could make large clones appear smaller.

Previously described methods and listed TCR primers produced bulk TCR libraries. TCRdb re-called the PCR reads with MiXCR, one entry per CDR3 protein. The profile covers some 580,000 distinct CDR3 sequences, with around 25% appearing a single time and 0.7% to 0.95% taken by the ten largest. The chain couples TRBV5-4 to TRBJ2-3, with 9 bases fitting TRBD2. The sequenced material came from naive CD8+ T cells from blood, with Jurkat cell RNA spiked in. The subset: FACS-sorted CD8+CD4-CCR7+CD45RA+ naive T cells. This receptor was obtained from a human donor in good health. Some libraries in this study had Jurkat cell RNA spiked in. CDR3: CASSVFPMASGEHTDTQYF. CDR3 in DNA: TGTGCCAGCAGCGTTTTCCCGATGGCTAGCGGGGAGCACACAGATACGCAGTATTTT.